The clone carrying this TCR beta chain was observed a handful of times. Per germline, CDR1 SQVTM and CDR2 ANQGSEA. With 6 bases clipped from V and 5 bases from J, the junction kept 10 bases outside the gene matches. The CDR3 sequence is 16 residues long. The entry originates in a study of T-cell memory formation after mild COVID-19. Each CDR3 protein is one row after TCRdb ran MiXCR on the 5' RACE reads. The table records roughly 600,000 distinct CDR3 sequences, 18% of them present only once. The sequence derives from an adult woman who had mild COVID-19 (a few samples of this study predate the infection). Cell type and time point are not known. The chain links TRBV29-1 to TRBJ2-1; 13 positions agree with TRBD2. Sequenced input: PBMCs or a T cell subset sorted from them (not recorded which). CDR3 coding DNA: TGCAGCGTCAAACTAGCGGGAGGGCCCCGGCACAATGAGCAGTTCTTC. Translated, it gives CSVKLAGGPRHNEQFF.